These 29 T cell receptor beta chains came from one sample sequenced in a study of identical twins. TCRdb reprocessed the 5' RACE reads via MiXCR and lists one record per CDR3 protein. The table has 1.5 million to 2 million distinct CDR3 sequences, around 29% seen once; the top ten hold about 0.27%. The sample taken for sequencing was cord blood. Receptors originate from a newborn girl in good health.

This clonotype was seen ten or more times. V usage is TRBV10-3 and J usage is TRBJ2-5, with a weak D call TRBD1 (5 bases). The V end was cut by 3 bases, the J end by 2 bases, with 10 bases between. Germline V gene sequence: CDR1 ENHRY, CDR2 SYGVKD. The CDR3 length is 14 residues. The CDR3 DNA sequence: TGTGCCATCAGTGAAGGCAGGGAACAAGAGACCCAGTACTTC. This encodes CAISEGREQETQYF.

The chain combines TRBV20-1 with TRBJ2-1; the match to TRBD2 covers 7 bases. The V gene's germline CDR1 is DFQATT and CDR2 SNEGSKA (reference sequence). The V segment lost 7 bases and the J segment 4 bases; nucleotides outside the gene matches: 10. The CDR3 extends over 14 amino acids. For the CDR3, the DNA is TGCAGTGGCGCAAGGGCTAGCGGTTACAATGAGCAGTTCTTC. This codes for CSGARASGYNEQFF.

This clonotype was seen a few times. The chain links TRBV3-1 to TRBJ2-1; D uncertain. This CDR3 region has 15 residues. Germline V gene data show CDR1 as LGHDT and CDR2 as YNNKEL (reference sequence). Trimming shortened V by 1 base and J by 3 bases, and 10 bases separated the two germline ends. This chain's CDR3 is CASSQGALNYNEQFF. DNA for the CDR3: TGTGCCAGCAGCCAAGGAGCCTTAAACTACAATGAGCAGTTCTTC.

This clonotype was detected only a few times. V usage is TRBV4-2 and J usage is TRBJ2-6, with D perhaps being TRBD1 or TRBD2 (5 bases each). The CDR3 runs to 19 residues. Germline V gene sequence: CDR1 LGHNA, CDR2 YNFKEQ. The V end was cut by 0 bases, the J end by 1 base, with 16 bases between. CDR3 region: CASSQDMVPWGSGANVLTF. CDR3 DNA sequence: TGTGCCAGCAGCCAAGATATGGTCCCATGGGGGTCTGGGGCCAACGTCCTGACTTTC.

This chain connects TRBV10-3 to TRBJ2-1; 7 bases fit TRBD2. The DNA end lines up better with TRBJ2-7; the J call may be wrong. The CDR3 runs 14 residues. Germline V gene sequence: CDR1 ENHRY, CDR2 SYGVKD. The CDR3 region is CAIRAGSLYNEQYF. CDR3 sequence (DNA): TGTGCCATCAGAGCGGGATCCCTCTACAATGAGCAGTACTTC.

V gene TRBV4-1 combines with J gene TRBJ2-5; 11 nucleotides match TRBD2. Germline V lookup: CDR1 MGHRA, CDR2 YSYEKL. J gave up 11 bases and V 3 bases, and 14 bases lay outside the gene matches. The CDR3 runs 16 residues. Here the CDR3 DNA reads TGCGCCAGCAGCCAGGGAAGACTAGCGGGATACAATGAGCAGTACTTC. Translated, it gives CASSQGRLAGYNEQYF.

CDR3 loop: CSARGWLAGATDTQYF. CDR3 DNA sequence: TGCAGTGCTAGAGGTTGGCTCGCGGGAGCCACAGATACGCAGTATTTT. The chain has TRBV20-1 and TRBJ2-3; 7 positions agree with TRBD2. This CDR3 has 16 residues. Germline V gene sequence: CDR1 DFQATT, CDR2 SNEGSKA (reference sequence). The J segment lost 2 bases and the V segment lost 1 base, leaving 9 bases of the junction unmatched.

In DNA, the CDR3 is TGTGCCTCTCGACAGGCCCCTGAAGCTTTCTTT. Translating it yields CASRQAPEAFF. The rearrangement links TRBV6-1 to TRBJ1-1, with TRBD1 as a possible D gene (6 bases). CDR1 and CDR2 from the germline V gene are MNHNS and SASEGT. This CDR3 region has 11 residues. Trimming removed 11 bases from V and 6 bases from J, with 13 bases in between.

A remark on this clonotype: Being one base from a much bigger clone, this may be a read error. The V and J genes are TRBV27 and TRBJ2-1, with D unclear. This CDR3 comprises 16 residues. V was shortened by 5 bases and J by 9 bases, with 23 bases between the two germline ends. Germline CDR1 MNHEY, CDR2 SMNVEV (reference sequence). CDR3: CASSPIADLGSPEQFF. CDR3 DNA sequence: TGTGCCAGCAGTCCCATTGCCGACCTCGGTTCTCCTGAGCAGTTCTTC.

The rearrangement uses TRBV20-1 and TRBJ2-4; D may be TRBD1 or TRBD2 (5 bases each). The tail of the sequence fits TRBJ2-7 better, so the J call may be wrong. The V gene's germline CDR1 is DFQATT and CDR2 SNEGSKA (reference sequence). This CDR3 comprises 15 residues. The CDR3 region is CSARSPGTHPYEQYF. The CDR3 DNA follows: TGCAGTGCTAGATCCCCCGGGACGCATCCCTACGAGCAGTACTTC.

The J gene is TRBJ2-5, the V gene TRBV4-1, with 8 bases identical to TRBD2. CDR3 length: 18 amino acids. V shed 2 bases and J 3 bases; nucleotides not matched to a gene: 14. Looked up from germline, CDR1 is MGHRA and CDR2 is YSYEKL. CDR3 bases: TGCGCCAGCAGCCAAAAAGGGCGGCTAGCGGGTTTCGAAGAGACCCAGTACTTC. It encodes CASSQKGRLAGFEETQYF.

The chain's CDR3 is CASSEVSANQPQHF. The CDR3 DNA follows: TGTGCCAGCAGTGAAGTTAGCGCTAATCAGCCCCAGCATTTT. This chain joins TRBV6-1 and TRBJ1-5, with D unresolved. The CDR3 totals 14 residues. Trimming removed 1 base from V and 4 bases from J, with 8 bases in between. Germline values: CDR1 MNHNS, CDR2 SASEGT.

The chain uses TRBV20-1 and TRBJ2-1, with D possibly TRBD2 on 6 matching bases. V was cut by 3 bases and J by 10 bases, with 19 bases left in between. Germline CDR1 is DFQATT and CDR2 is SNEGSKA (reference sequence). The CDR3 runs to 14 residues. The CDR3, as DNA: TGCAGTGCTAGGCGGCGGGACCTACCCTACGAGCAGTTCTTC. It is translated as CSARRRDLPYEQFF.

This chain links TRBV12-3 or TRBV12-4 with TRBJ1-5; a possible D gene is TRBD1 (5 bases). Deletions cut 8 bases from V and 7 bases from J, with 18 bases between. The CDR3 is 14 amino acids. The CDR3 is CASSPSGLLQPQHF. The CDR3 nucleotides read TGTGCCAGCTCCCCATCAGGGCTTCTGCAGCCCCAGCATTTT.

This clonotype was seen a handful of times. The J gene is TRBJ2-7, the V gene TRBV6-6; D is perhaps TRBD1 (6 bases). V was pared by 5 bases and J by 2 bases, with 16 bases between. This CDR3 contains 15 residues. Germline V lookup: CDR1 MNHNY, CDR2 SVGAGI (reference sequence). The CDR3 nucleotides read TGTGCCAGCAGTACTCCGGGACATCTAACCTACGAGCAGTACTTC. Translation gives CASSTPGHLTYEQYF.

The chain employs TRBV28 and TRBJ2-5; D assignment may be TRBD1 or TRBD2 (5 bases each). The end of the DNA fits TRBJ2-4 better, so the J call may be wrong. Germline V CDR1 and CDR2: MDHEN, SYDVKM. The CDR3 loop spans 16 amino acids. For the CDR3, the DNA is TGTGCCAGCAGTTTATCGGGGCAAGGAGGCCAAAACATTCAGTACTTC. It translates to CASSLSGQGGQNIQYF.

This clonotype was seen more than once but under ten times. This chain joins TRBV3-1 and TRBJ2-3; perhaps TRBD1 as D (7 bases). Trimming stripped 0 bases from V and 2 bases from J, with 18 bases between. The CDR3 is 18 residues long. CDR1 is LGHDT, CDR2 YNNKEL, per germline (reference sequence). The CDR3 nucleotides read TGTGCCAGCAGCCAAGACCCGCCGACAGGGACTCTCACAGATACGCAGTATTTT. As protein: CASSQDPPTGTLTDTQYF.

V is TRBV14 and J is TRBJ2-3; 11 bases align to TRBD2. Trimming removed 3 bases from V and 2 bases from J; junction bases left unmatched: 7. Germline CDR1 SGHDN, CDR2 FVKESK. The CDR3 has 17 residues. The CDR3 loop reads CASSHRRLAGITDTQYF. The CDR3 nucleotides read TGTGCCAGCAGCCATCGTCGACTAGCGGGGATCACAGATACGCAGTATTTT.

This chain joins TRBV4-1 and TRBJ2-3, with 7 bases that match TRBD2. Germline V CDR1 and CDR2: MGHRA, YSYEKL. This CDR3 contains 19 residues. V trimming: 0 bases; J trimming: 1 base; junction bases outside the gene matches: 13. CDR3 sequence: CASSQESLAGVLGTDTQYF. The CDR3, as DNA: TGCGCCAGCAGCCAAGAATCCCTCGCGGGAGTTCTTGGCACAGATACGCAGTATTTT.

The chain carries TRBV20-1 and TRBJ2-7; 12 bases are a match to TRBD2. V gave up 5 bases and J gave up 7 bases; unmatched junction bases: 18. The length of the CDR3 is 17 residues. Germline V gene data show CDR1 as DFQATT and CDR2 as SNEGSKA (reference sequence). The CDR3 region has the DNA TGCAGTGCTCCCAAATCTAGCGGGGGGGCGCCATACAATGAGCAGTACTTC. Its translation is CSAPKSSGGAPYNEQYF.

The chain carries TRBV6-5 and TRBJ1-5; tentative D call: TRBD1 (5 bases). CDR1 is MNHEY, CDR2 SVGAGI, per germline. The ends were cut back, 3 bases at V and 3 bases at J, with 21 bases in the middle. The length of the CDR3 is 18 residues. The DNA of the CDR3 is TGTGCCAGCAGTTATCACAGAGACAGTCCAAACCACAATCAGCCCCAGCATTTT. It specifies CASSYHRDSPNHNQPQHF.

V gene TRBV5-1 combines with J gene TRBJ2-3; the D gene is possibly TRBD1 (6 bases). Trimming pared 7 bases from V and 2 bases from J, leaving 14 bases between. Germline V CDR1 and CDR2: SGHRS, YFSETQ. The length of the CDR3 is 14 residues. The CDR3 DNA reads TGCGCCAGCGGATACAGGGTGGCCACAGATACGCAGTATTTT. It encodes CASGYRVATDTQYF.

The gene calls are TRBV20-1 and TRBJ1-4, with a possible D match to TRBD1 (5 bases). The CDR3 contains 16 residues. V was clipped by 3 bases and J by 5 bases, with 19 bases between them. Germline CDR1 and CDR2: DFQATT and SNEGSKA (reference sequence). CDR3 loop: CSARGLRGLENEKLFF. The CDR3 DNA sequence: TGCAGTGCTAGGGGACTGCGGGGCTTGGAGAATGAAAAACTGTTTTTT.

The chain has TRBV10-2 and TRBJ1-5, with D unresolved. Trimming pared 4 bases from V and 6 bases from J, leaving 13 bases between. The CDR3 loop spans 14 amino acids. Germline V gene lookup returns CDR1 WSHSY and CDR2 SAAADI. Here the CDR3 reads CASSGTRSGQPQHF. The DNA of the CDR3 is TGCGCCAGCAGTGGTACAAGGAGCGGTCAGCCCCAGCATTTT.

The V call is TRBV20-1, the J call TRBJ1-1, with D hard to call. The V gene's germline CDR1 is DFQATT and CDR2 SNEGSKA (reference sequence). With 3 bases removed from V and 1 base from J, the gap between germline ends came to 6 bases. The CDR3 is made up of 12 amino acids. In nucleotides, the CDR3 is TGCAGTGCTAGTCAGGCGAACACTGAAGCTTTCTTT. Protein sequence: CSASQANTEAFF.

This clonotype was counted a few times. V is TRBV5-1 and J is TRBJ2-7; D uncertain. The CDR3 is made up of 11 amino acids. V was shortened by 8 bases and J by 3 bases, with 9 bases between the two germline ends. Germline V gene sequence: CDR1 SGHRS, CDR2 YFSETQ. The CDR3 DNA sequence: TGCGCCAGGAACCGACTCTACGAGCAGTACTTC. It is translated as CARNRLYEQYF.

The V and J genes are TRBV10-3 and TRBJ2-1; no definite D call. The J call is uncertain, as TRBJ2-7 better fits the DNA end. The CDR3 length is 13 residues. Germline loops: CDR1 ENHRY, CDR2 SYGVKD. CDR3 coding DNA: TGTGCCATCACGCCGACGACCTACAATGAGCAGTACTTC. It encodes CAITPTTYNEQYF.

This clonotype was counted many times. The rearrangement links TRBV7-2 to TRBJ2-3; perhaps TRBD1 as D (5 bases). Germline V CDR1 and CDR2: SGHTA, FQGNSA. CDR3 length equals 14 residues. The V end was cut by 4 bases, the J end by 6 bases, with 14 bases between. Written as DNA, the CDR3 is TGTGCCAGCAGCTCCCGACAGTTGACGGATACGCAGTATTTT. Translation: CASSSRQLTDTQYF. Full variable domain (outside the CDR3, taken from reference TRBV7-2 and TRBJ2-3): GAGVSQSPSNKVTEKGKDVELRCDPISGHTALYWYRQSLGQGLEFLIYFQGNSAPDKSGLPSDRFSAERTGGSVSTLTIQRTQQEDSAVYLCASSSRQLTDTQYFGPGTRLTVL.

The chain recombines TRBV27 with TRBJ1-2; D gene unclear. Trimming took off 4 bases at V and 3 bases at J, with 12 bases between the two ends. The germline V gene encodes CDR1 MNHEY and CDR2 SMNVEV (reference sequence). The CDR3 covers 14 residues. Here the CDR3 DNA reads TGTGCCAGCAGTTCACTAACAGCGGACTATGGCTACACCTTC. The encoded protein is CASSSLTADYGYTF.